The T cell receptor (beta chain) under discussion was sequenced for a study of blood T cell repertoires in COVID-19. Looking at the study overall: Researchers got acute and convalescent COVID-19 samples from the United States, Italy and Spain.

Individuals drawn from under 30 US areas were about 18 to 95 years old. Which cohort a participant joined came from the clinical history participants gave. In the original workflow: Scientists estimated how many nucleated cells there were by amplifying reference gene primers. Profiled with immunoSEQ multiplex PCR; TCRdb holds only in-frame clones, not every one. V and J calls and clone size are given by that table; D and trimming were obtained from the DNA. The sample includes roughly 250,000 clones, around 90% of them seen just once. Sequenced sample: PBMCs or T cells enriched from blood (not recorded which). This sequence was found in a woman aged 25 to 45 with acute COVID-19.

CDR3: CASSEALWTAFQTGSGAAYEQYF. DNA of the CDR3: TGTGCCAGCAGTGAAGCGCTGTGGACAGCCTTCCAAACGGGTAGCGGGGCTGCCTACGAGCAGTACTTC. This sequence joins TRBV2 and TRBJ2-7, with 8 bases that match TRBD2. Germline lookup yields CDR1 SNHLY and CDR2 FYNNEI. V lost 0 bases and J lost 2; bases outside the gene matches: 27. This CDR3 comprises 23 residues.